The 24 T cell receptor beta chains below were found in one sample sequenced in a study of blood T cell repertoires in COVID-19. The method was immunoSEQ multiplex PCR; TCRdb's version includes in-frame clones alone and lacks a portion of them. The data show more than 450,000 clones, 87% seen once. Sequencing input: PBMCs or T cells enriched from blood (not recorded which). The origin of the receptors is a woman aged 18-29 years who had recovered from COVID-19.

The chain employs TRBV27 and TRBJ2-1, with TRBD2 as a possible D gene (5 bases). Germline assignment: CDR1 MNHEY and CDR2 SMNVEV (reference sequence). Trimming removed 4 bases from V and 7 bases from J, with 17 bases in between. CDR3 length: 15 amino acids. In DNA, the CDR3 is TGTGCCAGCAGTTCTTGGACTGAGCGAAGGAATGAGCAGTTCTTC. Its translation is CASSSWTERRNEQFF.

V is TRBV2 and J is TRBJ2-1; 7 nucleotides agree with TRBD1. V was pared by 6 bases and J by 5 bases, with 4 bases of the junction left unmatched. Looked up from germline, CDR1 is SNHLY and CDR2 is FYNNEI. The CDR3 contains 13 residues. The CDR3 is CASRGGRHNEQFF. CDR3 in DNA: TGTGCCAGCAGAGGGGGCAGACACAATGAGCAGTTCTTC.

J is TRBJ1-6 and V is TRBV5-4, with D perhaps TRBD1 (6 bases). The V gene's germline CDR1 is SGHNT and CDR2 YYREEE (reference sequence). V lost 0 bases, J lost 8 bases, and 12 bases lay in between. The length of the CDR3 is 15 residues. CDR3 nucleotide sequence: TGTGCCAGCAGCTTGGGGGGGCCCGGGGATTCACCCCTCCACTTT. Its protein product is CASSLGGPGDSPLHF.

The CDR3 reads CASSLGGWEKLFF. The CDR3 region has the DNA TGTGCCAGCAGTTTGGGGGGTTGGGAAAAACTGTTTTTT. This chain links TRBV28 with TRBJ1-4; D perhaps matches TRBD1 (5 bases). Germline V gives CDR1 MDHEN, CDR2 SYDVKM. V gave up 3 bases and J gave up 8 bases, with 10 bases separating them. The CDR3 runs 13 residues.

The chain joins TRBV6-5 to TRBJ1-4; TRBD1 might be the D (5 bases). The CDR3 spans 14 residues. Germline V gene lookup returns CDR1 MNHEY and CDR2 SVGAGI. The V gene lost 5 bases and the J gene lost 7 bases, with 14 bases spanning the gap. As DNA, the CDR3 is TGTGCCAGCAGTCAGGGTTCTCAGGCTGAAAAACTGTTTTTT. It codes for CASSQGSQAEKLFF.

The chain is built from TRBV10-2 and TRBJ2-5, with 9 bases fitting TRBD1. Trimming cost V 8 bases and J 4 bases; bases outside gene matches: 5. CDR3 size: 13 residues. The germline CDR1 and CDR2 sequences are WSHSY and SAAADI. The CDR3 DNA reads TGCGCCAGCCGGGACAGGGTTGGAGAGACCCAGTACTTC. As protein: CASRDRVGETQYF.

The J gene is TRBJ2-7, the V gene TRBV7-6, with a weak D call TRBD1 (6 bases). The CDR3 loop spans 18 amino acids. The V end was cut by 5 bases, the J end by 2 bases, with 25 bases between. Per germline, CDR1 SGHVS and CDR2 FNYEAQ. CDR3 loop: CASSRATGIVAKAYEQYF. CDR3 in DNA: TGTGCCAGCAGCCGAGCTACAGGGATCGTAGCTAAGGCCTACGAGCAGTACTTC.

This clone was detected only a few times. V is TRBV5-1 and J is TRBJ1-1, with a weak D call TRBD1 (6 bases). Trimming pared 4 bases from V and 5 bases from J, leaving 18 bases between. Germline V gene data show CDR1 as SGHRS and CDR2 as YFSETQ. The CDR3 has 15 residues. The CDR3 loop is CASSRVGATKTEAFF. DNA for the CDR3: TGCGCCAGCAGCCGGGTGGGGGCGACGAAGACTGAAGCTTTCTTT.

CDR3 residues: CASSESPEKITYEQYF. CDR3 DNA sequence: TGCGCCAGCAGTGAGTCCCCAGAAAAGATCACCTACGAGCAGTACTTC. V usage is TRBV10-1 and J usage is TRBJ2-7; D is undetermined. Germline lookup yields CDR1 WNHNN and CDR2 SYGVQD (reference sequence). The CDR3 consists of 16 residues. The ends were cut back, 0 bases at V and 2 bases at J, with 14 bases in the middle.

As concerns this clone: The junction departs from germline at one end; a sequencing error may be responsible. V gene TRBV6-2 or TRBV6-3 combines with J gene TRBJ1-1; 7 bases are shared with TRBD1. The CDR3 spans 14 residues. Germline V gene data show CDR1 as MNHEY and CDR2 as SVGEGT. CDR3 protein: CASSNSFDRVGAFF. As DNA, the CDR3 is TGTGCCAGCAGTAACTCTTTTGACAGGGTGGGAGCTTTCTTT.

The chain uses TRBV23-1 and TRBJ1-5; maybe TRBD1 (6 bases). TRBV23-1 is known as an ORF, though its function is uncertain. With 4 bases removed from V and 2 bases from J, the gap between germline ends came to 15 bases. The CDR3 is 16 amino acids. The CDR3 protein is CASSLRGGDGNQPQHF. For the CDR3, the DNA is TGCGCCAGCAGTCTAAGGGGGGGGGATGGCAATCAGCCCCAGCATTTT.

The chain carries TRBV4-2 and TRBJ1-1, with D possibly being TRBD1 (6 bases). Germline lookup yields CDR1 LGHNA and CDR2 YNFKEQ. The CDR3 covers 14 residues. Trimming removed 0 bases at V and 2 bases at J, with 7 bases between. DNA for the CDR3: TGTGCCAGCAGCCAAGAAGGGACAAACACTGAAGCTTTCTTT. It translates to CASSQEGTNTEAFF.

This chain's CDR3 is CASSPTYLGTSGGAAASYNEQFF. CDR3 DNA: TGTGCCAGTAGTCCCACCTACTTGGGTACTAGCGGGGGGGCCGCAGCCTCCTACAATGAGCAGTTCTTC. The chain has TRBV19 and TRBJ2-1, with TRBD2 matching 13 bases. This CDR3 has 23 residues. Per germline, CDR1 LNHDA and CDR2 SQIVND (reference sequence). V dropped 5 bases and J dropped 0; count of bases not matched to a gene: 22.

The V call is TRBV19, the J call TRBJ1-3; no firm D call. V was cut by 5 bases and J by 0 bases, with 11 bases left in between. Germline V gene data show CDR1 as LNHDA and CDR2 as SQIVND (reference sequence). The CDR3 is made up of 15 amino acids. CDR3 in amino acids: CASSRELSSGNTIYF. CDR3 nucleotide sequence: TGTGCCAGTAGTCGAGAACTGAGCTCTGGAAACACCATATATTTT.

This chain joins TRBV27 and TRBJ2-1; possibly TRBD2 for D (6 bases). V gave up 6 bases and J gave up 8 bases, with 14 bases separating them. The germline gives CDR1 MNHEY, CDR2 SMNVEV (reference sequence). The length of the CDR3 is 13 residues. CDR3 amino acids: CASRPAGPHEQFF. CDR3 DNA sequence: TGTGCCAGCAGACCAGCGGGCCCCCATGAGCAGTTCTTC.

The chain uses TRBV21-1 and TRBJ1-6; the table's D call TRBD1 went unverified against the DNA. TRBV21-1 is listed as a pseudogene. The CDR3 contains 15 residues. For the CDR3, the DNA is TGTGCCAGCAGCCTAACTTACAGGGGTAGGTCACCCCTCCACTTT. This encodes CASSLTYRGRSPLHF.

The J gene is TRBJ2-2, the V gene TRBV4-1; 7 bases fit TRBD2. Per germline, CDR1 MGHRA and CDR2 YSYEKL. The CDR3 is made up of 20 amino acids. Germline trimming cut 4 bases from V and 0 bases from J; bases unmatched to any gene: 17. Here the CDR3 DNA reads TGCGCCAGCAGCCCCCTCGGGAGAGCGGGGCAGTTCGCGAACACCGGGGAGCTGTTTTTT. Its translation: CASSPLGRAGQFANTGELFF.

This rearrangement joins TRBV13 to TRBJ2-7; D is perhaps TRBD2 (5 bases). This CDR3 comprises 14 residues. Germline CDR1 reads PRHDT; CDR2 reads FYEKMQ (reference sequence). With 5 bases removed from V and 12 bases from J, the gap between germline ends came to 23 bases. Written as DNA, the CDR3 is TGTGCCAGCAGCGTTGGGTTCGAGCCGGGAATGGCGTACTTC. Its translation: CASSVGFEPGMAYF.

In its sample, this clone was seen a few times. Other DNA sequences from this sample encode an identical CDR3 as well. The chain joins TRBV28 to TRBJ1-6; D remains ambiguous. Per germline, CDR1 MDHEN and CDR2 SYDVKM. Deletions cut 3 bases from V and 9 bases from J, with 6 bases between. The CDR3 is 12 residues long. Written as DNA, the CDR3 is TGTGCCAGCAGTTTGGCGGGTTCACCCCTCCACTTT. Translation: CASSLAGSPLHF. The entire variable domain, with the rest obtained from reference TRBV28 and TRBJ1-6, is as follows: DVKVTQSSRYLVKRTGEKVFLECVQDMDHENMFWYRQDPGLGLRLIYFSYDVKMKEKGDIPEGYSVSREKKERFSLILESASTNQTSMYLCASSLAGSPLHFGNGTRLTVT.

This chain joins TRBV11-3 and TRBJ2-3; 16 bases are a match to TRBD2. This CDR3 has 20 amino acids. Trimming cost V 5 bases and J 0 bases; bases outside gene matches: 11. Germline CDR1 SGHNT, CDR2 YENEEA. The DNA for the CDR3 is TGTGCCAGCAGCCCAGGGACTAGCGGGGGGGCCGCCTCTAGCACAGATACGCAGTATTTT. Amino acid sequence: CASSPGTSGGAASSTDTQYF.

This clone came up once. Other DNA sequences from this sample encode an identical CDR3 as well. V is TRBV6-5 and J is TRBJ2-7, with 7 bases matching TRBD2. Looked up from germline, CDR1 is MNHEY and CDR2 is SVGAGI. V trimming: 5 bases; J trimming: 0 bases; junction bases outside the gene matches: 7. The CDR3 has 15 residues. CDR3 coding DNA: TGTGCCAGCAGTCCTCGTTGGGGGGGCTCCTACGAGCAGTACTTC. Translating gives CASSPRWGGSYEQYF.

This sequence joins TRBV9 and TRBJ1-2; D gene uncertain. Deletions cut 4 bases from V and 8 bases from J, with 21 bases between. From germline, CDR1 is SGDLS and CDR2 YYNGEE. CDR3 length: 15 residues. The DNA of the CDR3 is TGTGCCAGCAGCCCCACCGAAGGGAGTCTCGGGGGCTACACCTTC. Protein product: CASSPTEGSLGGYTF.

For the CDR3, the DNA is TGTGCCAGCAGTCGTAGCGGTGGAGGCAATCAGCCCCAGCATTTT. Protein product: CASSRSGGGNQPQHF. V usage is TRBV6-5 and J usage is TRBJ1-5; D is unresolved. Trimming removed 5 bases from V and 2 bases from J, with 13 bases in between. CDR1 MNHEY and CDR2 SVGAGI come from the germline V gene. The length of the CDR3 is 15 residues.

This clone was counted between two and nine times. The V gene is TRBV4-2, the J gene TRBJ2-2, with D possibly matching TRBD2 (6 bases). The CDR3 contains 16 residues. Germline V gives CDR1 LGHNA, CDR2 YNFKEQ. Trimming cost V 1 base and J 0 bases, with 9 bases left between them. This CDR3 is CASSQAASANTGELFF. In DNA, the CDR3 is TGTGCCAGCAGCCAAGCAGCTAGCGCGAACACCGGGGAGCTGTTTTTT.